A selection of T cell receptor beta chains follows, all from one sample in a study of beta chain features in type 1 diabetes. Profiled with immunoSEQ multiplex PCR; TCRdb holds only in-frame clones, not every one. This table has 200,000 to 300,000 clones, approximately 20% appearing once. The source material was naive CD4+ T cells from blood. The receptors come from a woman between 40 and 50 years old with type 1 diabetes. CDR3s include the opening cysteine and the closing phenylalanine or tryptophan. Fields, in order: CDR3 length, V gene, CDR3 protein.

len: 14
v_gene: TRBV28
CDR3aa: CASRLPQGWQPQHF

len: 12
v_gene: TRBV15
CDR3aa: CATSRDGRAQYF

len: 14
v_gene: TRBV15
CDR3aa: CATSGSGRGETQYF

len: 14
v_gene: TRBV7-9
CDR3aa: CASSLDQGGHIQYF

len: 15
v_gene: TRBV5-4
CDR3aa: CASSSGQDGPEKLFF

len: 14
v_gene: TRBV27
CDR3aa: CASSLQGPTEKLFF

len: 15
v_gene: TRBV5-7
CDR3aa: CASSLPPGGLNIQYF

len: 13
v_gene: TRBV5-1
CDR3aa: CASTLTANYGYTF

len: 12
v_gene: TRBV4-1
CDR3aa: CASSWGGETQYF

len: 17
v_gene: TRBV7-8
CDR3aa: CASSSYLAGGPTDEQYF

len: 14
v_gene: TRBV18
CDR3aa: CASSFQGSNQPQHF

len: 18
v_gene: TRBV7-3
CDR3aa: CASSPPGQGAMGNQPQHF

len: 15
v_gene: TRBV29-1
CDR3aa: CSAGDSYSGANVLTF

len: 15
v_gene: TRBV9
CDR3aa: CASSVEPQVGNEQFF

len: 17
v_gene: TRBV5-4
CDR3aa: CASRGQINPSGANVLTF

len: 13
v_gene: TRBV29-1
CDR3aa: CSVRSSAGNTIYF

len: 16
v_gene: TRBV4-1
CDR3aa: CASSPGTQLGRNEQFF